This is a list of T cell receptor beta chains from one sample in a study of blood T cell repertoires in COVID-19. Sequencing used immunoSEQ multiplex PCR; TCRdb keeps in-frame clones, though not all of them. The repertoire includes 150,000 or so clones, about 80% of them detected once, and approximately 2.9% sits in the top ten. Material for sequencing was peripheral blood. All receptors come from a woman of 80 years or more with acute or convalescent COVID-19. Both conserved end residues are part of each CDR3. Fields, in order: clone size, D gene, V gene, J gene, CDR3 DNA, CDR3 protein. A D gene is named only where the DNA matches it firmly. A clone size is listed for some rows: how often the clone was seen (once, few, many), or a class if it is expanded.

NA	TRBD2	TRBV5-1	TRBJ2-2	TGCGCCAGCAGCTTTATAGCGGGGGCGAACACCGGGGAGCTGTTTTTT	CASSFIAGANTGELFF
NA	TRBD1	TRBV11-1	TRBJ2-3	TGTGCCAGCAGCTTAGTCGGACAGGGGGCAGATACGCAGTATTTT	CASSLVGQGADTQYF
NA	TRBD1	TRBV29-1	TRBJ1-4	TGCAGCGCGAAGGACAGGGGAGGTGAAAAACTGTTTTTT	CSAKDRGGEKLFF
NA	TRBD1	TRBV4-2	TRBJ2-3	TGTGCCAGCAGCCAAGTCGGACAGGGAAGAGGGGCTAGCACAGATACGCAGTATTTT	CASSQVGQGRGASTDTQYF
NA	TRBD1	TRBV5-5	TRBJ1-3	TGTGCCAGCAGCATCGGGACAGGGCTTACCTCTGGAAACACCATATATTTT	CASSIGTGLTSGNTIYF
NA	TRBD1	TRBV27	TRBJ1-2	TGTGCCAGCAGTTACGGACAGGGGGCAGGCTACACCTTC	CASSYGQGAGYTF
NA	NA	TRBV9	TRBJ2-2	TGTGCCAGCCGCGAAGGAGGGACGAACACCGGGGAGCTGTTTTTT	CASREGGTNTGELFF
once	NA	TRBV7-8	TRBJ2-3	TGTGCCAGCAGCTATTTTCGAGATACGCAGTATTTT	CASSYFRDTQYF
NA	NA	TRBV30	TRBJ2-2	TGTGCCTGGACAACTAGCCGGACCGGGGAGCTGTTTTTT	CAWTTSRTGELFF
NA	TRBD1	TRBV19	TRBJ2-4	TGTGCCAGTAGTGCTCAGTCCAGGGGGCGATACATTCAGTACTTC	CASSAQSRGRYIQYF
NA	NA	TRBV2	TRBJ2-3	TGTGCCAGCAGCCTCACAGATACGCAGTATTTT	CASSLTDTQYF
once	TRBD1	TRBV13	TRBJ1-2	TGTGCCAGCAGCTCCCCGGACAGGTCTAGTGGCTACACCTTC	CASSSPDRSSGYTF
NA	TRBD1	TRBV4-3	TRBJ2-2	TGCGCCAGCAGCCGTACAGGGGCCCTCACCGGGGAGCTGTTTTTT	CASSRTGALTGELFF
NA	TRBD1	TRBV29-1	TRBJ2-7	TGCAGCGTTGAAGTCGGGACAGGGACCTACGAGCAGTACTTC	CSVEVGTGTYEQYF
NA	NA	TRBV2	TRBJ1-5	TGTGCCAGCAGTGTCCCCTATTACAGGGATCGGGTGCCCCTTCAGCAGCCCCAGCATTTT	CASSVPYYRDRVPLQQPQHF
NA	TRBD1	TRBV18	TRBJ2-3	TGTGCCAGCTCACGGACAGGGTTGGATACGCAGTATTTT	CASSRTGLDTQYF
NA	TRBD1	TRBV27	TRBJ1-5	TGTGCCAGCATGGACAGGGGATGGGGCAATCAGCCCCAGCATTTT	CASMDRGWGNQPQHF
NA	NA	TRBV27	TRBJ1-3	TGTGCCAGCAGTAGGTCGGGTTCTGGAAACACCATATATTTT	CASSRSGSGNTIYF
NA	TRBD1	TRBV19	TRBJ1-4	TGTGCCAGTACCGGACAGGGGCTAGAGGGTGAAAAACTGTTTTTT	CASTGQGLEGEKLFF
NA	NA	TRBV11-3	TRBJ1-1	TGTGCCAGCAGCCCTGGGGGAGGGAAAACTGAAGCTTTCTTT	CASSPGGGKTEAFF
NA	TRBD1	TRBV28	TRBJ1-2	TGTGCCAGCAGTTTAGGGGACAGGGAAGTTGGCTACACCTTC	CASSLGDREVGYTF
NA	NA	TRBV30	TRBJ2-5	TGTGCCTGGAGTACGGGGGGCGGGGAGACCCAGTACTTC	CAWSTGGGETQYF
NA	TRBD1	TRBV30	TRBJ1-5	TGTGCCTGGACGACAGGGTTCTATCAGCCCCAGCATTTT	CAWTTGFYQPQHF
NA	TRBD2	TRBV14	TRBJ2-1	TGTGCCAGCAGCCACTTAGCGGGGGTGGTAGAGCAGTTCTTC	CASSHLAGVVEQFF
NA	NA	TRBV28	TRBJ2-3	TGTGCCAGCAGTCCCGGGCCCCGAGGGGATACGCAGTATTTT	CASSPGPRGDTQYF
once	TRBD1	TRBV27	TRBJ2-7	TGTGCCAGCAGTCCCCAACAGGGGCCGTTATACGAGCAGTACTTC	CASSPQQGPLYEQYF
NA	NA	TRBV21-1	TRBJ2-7	TGTGCCAGCAGCAAAGGGATGATGGAATGGGACAGACTCCAGGATAGCTCCTACGAGCAGTACTTC	CASSKGMMEWDRLQDSSYEQYF
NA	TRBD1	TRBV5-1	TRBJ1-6	TGCGCCAGCAGCCCGGAGACAGGGGGGACACCCCTCCACTTT	CASSPETGGTPLHF
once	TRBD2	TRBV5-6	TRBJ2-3	TGTGCCAGCAGCGCGGGACTAGGGGATAGCGATACGCAGTATTTT	CASSAGLGDSDTQYF
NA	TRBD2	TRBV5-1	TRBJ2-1	TGCGCCAGCAGCTCCCTGGGCGGGGGGGCCTCAAGTGAGCAGTTCTTC	CASSSLGGGASSEQFF
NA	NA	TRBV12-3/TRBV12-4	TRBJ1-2	TGTGCCAGCAGGGGACTTACGTATGGCTACACCTTC	CASRGLTYGYTF
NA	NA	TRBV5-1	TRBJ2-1	TGCGCCAGCAGCCCTGACAGCCTCTCCTACAATGAGCAGTTCTTC	CASSPDSLSYNEQFF
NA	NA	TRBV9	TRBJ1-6	TGTGCCAGCAGCGCGGCGGGACGGAATCATTCACCCCTCCACTTT	CASSAAGRNHSPLHF
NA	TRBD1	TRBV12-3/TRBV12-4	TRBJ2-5	TGTGCCAGCAGAGGACAGGGAAGGGAGACCCAGTACTTC	CASRGQGRETQYF
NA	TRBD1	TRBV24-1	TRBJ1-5	TGTGCCACCAGTGATGGGGGTCAGGGGGTTAATCAGCCCCAGCATTTT	CATSDGGQGVNQPQHF
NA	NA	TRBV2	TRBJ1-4	TGTGCCAGCAGGGCCGGGACACCTAATGAAAAACTGTTTTTT	CASRAGTPNEKLFF
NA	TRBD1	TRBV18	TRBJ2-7	TGTGCCAGCTCACCTCTACAGGGGTCTAACTACGAGCAGTACTTC	CASSPLQGSNYEQYF
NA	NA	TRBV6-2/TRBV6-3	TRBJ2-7	TGTGCCAGCAGTCAAACAGGTTACGAGCAGTACTTC	CASSQTGYEQYF
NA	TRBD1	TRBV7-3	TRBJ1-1	TGTGCCAGCAGCTTAGGGGACAGGAGTGAAGCTTTCTTT	CASSLGDRSEAFF
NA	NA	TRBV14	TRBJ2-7	TGTGCCAGCAGCCAAGATCTCGGAGCACCCTACGAGCAGTACTTC	CASSQDLGAPYEQYF